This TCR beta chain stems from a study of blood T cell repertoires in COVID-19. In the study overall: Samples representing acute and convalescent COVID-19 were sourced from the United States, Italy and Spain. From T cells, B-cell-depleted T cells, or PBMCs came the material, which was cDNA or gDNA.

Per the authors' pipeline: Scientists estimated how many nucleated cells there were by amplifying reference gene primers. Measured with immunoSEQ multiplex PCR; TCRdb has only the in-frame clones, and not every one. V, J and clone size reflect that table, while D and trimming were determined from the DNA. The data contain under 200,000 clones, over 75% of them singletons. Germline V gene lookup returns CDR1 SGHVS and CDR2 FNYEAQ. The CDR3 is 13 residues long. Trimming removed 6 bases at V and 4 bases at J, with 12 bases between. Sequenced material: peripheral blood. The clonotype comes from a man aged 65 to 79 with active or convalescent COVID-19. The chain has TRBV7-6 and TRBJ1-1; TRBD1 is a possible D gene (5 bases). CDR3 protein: CASSRGHGTEAFF. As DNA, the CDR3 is TGTGCCAGCAGTAGGGGCCATGGCACTGAAGCTTTCTTT. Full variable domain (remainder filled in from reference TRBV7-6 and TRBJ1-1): GAGVSQSPRYKVTKRGQDVALRCDPISGHVSLYWYRQALGQGPEFLTYFNYEAQQDKSGLPNDRFSAERPEGSISTLTIQRTEQRDSAMYRCASSRGHGTEAFFGQGTRLTVV.